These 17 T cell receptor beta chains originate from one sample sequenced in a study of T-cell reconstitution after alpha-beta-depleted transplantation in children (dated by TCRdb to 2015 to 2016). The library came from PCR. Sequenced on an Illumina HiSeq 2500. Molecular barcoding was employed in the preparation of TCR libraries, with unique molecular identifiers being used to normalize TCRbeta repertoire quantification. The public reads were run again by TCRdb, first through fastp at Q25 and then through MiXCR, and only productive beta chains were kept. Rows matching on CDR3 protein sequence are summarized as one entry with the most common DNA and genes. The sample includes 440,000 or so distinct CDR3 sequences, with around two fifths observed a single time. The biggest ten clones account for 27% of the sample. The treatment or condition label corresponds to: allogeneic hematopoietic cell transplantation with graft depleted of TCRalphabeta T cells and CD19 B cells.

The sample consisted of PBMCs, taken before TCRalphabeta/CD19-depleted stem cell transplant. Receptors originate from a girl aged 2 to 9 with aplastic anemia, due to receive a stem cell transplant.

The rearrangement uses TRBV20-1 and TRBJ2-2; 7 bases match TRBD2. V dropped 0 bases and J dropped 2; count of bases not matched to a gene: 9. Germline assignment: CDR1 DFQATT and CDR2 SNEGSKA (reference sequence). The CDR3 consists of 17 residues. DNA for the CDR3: TGCAGTGCTAGAGATTTTCGGGGGGTGGTCAACACCGGGGAGCTGTTTTTT. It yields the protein CSARDFRGVVNTGELFF.

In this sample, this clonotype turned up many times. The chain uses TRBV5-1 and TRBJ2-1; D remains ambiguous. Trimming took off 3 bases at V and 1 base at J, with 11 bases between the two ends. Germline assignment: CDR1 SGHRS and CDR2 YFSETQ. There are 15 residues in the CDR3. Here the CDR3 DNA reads TGCGCCAGCAGCTCCGTCGGCGAGTCCTACAATGAGCAGTTCTTC. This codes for CASSSVGESYNEQFF.

The CDR3 region has the DNA TGTGCCAGCAGTGCCTCCGAGGGGCAGCCCCAGCATTTT. This translates into CASSASEGQPQHF. The gene calls are TRBV28 and TRBJ1-5; TRBD1 is a possible D gene (5 bases). The CDR3 runs to 13 residues. V dropped 5 bases and J dropped 7 bases, with 12 bases sitting between them. Germline CDR1 is MDHEN and CDR2 is SYDVKM.

The CDR3 loop is CSARAGGPKDTQYF. The CDR3 region has the DNA TGCAGTGCTAGAGCGGGAGGGCCAAAAGATACGCAGTATTTT. This chain uses TRBV20-1 with TRBJ2-3, with 8 bases fitting TRBD2. J was trimmed by 5 bases and V by 1 base; bases with no gene match: 5. The CDR3 totals 14 residues. Germline V gives CDR1 DFQATT, CDR2 SNEGSKA (reference sequence).

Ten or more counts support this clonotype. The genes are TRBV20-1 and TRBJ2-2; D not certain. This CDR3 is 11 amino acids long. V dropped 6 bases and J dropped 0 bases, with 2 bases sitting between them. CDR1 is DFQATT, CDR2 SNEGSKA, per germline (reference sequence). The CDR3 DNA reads TGCAGTGCGCCGAACACCGGGGAGCTGTTTTTT. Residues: CSAPNTGELFF.

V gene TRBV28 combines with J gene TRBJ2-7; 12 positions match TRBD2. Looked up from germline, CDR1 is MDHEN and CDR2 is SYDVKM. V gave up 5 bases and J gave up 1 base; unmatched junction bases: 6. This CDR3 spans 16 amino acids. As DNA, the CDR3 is TGTGCCAGCAGTCCACTAGCGGGAGGTCGGTCCTACGAGCAGTACTTC. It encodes CASSPLAGGRSYEQYF.

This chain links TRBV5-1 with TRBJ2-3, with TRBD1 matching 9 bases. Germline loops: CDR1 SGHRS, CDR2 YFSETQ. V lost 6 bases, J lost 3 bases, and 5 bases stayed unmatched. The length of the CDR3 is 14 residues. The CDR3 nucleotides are TGCGCCAGCACCACAGGACAGGGGACAGATACGCAGTATTTT. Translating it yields CASTTGQGTDTQYF. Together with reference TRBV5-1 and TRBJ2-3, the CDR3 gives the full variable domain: KAGVTQTPRYLIKTRGQQVTLSCSPISGHRSVSWYQQTPGQGLQFLFEYFSETQRNKGNFPGRFSGRQFSNSRSEMNVSTLELGDSALYLCASTTGQGTDTQYFGPGTRLTVL.

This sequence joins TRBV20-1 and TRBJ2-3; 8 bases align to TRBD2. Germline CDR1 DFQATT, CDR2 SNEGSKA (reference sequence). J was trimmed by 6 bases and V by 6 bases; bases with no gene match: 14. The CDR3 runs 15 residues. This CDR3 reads CSARRLAPSADTQYF. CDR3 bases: TGCAGTGCGCGCCGACTAGCGCCGAGCGCGGATACGCAGTATTTT.

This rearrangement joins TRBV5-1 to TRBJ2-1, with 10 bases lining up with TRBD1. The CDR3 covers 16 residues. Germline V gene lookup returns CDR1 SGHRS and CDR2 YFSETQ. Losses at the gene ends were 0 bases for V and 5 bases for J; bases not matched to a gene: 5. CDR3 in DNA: TGCGCCAGCAGCTTGGCGGGGACAGGGGTAAACAATGAGCAGTTCTTC. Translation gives CASSLAGTGVNNEQFF.

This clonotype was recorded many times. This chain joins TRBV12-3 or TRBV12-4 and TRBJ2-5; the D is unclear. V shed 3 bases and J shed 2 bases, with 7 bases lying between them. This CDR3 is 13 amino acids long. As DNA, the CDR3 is TGTGCCAGCAGTTTGACATATCAAGAGACCCAGTACTTC. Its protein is CASSLTYQETQYF.

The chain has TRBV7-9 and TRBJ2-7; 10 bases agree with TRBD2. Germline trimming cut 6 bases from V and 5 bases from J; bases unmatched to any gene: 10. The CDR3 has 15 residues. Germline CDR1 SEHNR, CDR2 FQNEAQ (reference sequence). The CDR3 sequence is CASRRLAGLVDEQYF. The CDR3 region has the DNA TGTGCCAGCAGAAGACTAGCGGGCCTCGTCGACGAGCAGTACTTC. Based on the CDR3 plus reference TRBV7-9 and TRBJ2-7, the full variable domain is DTGVSQNPRHKITKRGQNVTFRCDPISEHNRLYWYRQTLGQGPEFLTYFQNEAQLEKSRLLSDRFSAERPKGSFSTLEIQRTEQGDSAMYLCASRRLAGLVDEQYFGPGTRLTVT.

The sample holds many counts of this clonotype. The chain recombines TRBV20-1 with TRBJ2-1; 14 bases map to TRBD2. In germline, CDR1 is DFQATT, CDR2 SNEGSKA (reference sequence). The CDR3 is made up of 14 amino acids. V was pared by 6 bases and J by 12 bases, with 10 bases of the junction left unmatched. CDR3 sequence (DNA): TGCAGTGCCGCGGGACTAGCGGGAGCGGGTGGGCAGTTCTTC. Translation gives CSAAGLAGAGGQFF.

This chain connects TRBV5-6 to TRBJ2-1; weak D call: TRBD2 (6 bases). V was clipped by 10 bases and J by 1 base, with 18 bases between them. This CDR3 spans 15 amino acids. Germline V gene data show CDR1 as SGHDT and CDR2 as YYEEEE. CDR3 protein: CAGAEGLGSYNEQFF. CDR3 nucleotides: TGTGCCGGCGCGGAGGGGTTAGGGTCCTACAATGAGCAGTTCTTC.

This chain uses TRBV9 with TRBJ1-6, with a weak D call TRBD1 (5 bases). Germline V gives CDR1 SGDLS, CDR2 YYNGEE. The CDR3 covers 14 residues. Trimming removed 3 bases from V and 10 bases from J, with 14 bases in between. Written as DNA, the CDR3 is TGTGCCAGCAGCGCCCAACAGGCGGGATCACCCCTCCACTTT. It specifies CASSAQQAGSPLHF.

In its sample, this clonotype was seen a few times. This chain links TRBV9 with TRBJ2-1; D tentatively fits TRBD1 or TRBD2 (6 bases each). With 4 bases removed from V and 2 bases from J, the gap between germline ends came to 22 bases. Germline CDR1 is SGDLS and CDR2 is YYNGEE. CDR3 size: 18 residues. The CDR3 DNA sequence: TGTGCCAGCAGCCCTTTTAAGCACGGGGGCAGCCCCTACAATGAGCAGTTCTTC. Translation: CASSPFKHGGSPYNEQFF.

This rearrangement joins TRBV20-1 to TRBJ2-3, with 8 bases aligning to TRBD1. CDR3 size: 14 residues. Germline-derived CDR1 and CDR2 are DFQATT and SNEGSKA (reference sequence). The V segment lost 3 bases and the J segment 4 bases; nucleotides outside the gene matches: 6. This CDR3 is CSARGQGQADTQYF. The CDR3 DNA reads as TGCAGTGCTAGGGGGCAGGGACAGGCAGATACGCAGTATTTT.

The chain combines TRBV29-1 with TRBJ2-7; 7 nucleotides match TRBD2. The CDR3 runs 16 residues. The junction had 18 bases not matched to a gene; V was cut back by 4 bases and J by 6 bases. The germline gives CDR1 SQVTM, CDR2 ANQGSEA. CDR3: CSVVLPRGGAGREQYF. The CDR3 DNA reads TGCAGCGTTGTGCTTCCCCGCGGGGGAGCCGGGCGCGAGCAGTACTTC.